This TCR beta chain came from a study of blood T cell repertoires in COVID-19. At the level of the study: Acute and convalescent COVID-19 specimens originated in the United States, Italy and Spain. Sample material is recorded as cDNA or gDNA derived from T cells, B-cell-depleted T cells, or PBMCs.

In the original processing: Researchers report that nucleated cell counts were estimated from reference gene primer amplification. Clones were read by immunoSEQ multiplex PCR, and TCRdb kept only the in-frame ones, dropping some. D and trimming were read from the DNA, whereas the V and J calls and clone size are those reported in that table. The profile shows approximately 90,000 clones, 60% to 80% of them singletons. With 3 bases removed from V and 9 bases from J, the gap between germline ends came to 21 bases. CDR3 length equals 17 residues. Germline V CDR1 and CDR2: MDHEN, SYDVKM. The receptor was derived from a woman aged 80 or over with acute or convalescent COVID-19. Sequenced input: peripheral blood. The V gene is TRBV28, the J gene TRBJ1-6; D is unclear. The CDR3 reads CASSLVQEAYRSSPLHF. The CDR3 DNA follows: TGTGCCAGCAGTTTGGTACAAGAAGCGTATCGGAGTTCACCCCTCCACTTT.